The 13 T cell receptor beta chains given below trace back to one sample, sequenced in a study of CDR3 diversity in severe acne. Each CDR3 protein gets one entry after TCRdb re-called the PCR reads with MiXCR. The table lists some 84,000 distinct CDR3 sequences, approximately 52% of them singletons. Sequencing was done on a sample of blood. Receptor source: a male donor in good health, serving as a control.

This clonotype was counted ten times or more. The chain uses TRBV29-1 and TRBJ1-1; D not resolved. CDR1 is SQVTM, CDR2 ANQGSEA, per germline. The length of the CDR3 is 13 residues. With 2 bases removed from V and 1 base from J, the gap between germline ends came to 8 bases. The CDR3 spells CSVELTENTEAFF. The CDR3 DNA sequence: TGCAGCGTTGAATTAACGGAGAACACTGAAGCTTTCTTT.

Note on this clonotype: A junction boundary mismatches the germline segment, possibly from a read error. The chain employs TRBV15 and TRBJ2-5, with unresolved D. Germline CDR1 LNHNV, CDR2 YYDKDF (reference sequence). This CDR3 comprises 15 residues. The CDR3 sequence: CATSRSSGYQETRYF. CDR3 nucleotide sequence: TGTGCCACCAGCAGATCCTCAGGATACCAAGAGACCCGGTACTTC.

In its sample, this clonotype was seen many times. Possible read error: a much larger clone is one base away. This chain links TRBV6-5 with TRBJ1-3; D ambiguous. The CDR3 is made up of 15 amino acids. From germline, CDR1 is MNHEY and CDR2 SVGAGI. V was clipped by 5 bases and J by 0 bases, with 11 bases between them. The CDR3 loop is CASSRASGSGNTIYF. CDR3 in DNA: TGTGCCAGCAGTCGGGCCTCTGGCTCTGGAAACACCATATATTTT.

This clonotype has more than one count but fewer than ten. V usage is TRBV2 and J usage is TRBJ2-2; D is possibly TRBD2 (5 bases). The germline gives CDR1 SNHLY, CDR2 FYNNEI. The CDR3 spans 12 residues. Trimming took off 8 bases at V and 1 base at J, with 5 bases between the two ends. The CDR3 sequence: CASGLNTGELFF. In nucleotides, the CDR3 is TGTGCCAGCGGACTGAACACCGGGGAGCTGTTTTTT. The entire variable domain, with the rest obtained from reference TRBV2 and TRBJ2-2, is as follows: EPEVTQTPSHQVTQMGQEVILRCVPISNHLYFYWYRQILGQKVEFLVSFYNNEISEKSEIFDDQFSVERPDGSNFTLKIRSTKLEDSAMYFCASGLNTGELFFGEGSRLTVL.

This clonotype was observed many times. The genes are TRBV7-8 and TRBJ2-5; no clear D. The CDR3 has 14 residues. Trimming shortened V by 0 bases and J by 0 bases, and 5 bases separated the two germline ends. The germline V gene has CDR1 SGHVS and CDR2 FQNEAQ. The CDR3 spells CASSLAENQETQYF. The CDR3 nucleotides read TGTGCCAGCAGCTTAGCGGAAAACCAAGAGACCCAGTACTTC.

This clonotype was detected once. A much larger clone lies a single base off, so this may be a read error. J is TRBJ2-1 and V is TRBV6-2 or TRBV6-3, with TRBD1 as a possible D gene (6 bases). The CDR3 extends over 14 amino acids. Looked up from germline, CDR1 is MNHEY and CDR2 is SVGEGT. The CDR3 DNA reads as TGTGCCAGCTTCACAGGGCGAGCCTACAATGAGCGGTTCTTC. Translated: CASFTGRAYNERFF.

V usage is TRBV6-5 and J usage is TRBJ1-1; D gene ambiguous. V lost 5 bases, J lost 1 base, and 8 bases lay in between. This CDR3 comprises 13 residues. Germline V lookup: CDR1 MNHEY, CDR2 SVGAGI. The CDR3 is CASSTTQNTEAFF. CDR3 in DNA: TGTGCCAGCAGTACTACCCAGAACACTGAAGCTTTCTTT.

J is TRBJ2-1 and V is TRBV29-1; D is perhaps TRBD1 (7 bases). This CDR3 has 14 residues. Germline values: CDR1 SQVTM, CDR2 ANQGSEA. With 6 bases removed from V and 4 bases from J, the gap between germline ends came to 16 bases. The CDR3 here is CSVEGQPPYNEQFF. The CDR3 DNA reads as TGCAGCGTGGAGGGACAGCCCCCTTACAATGAGCAGTTCTTC.

This chain links TRBV5-5 with TRBJ2-7, with a weak D call TRBD2 (7 bases). Germline assignment: CDR1 SGHKS and CDR2 YYEKEE (reference sequence). Deletions cut 4 bases from V and 6 bases from J, with 23 bases between. CDR3 length: 16 residues. The CDR3 DNA is TGTGCCAGCAGCAGCAGCGGGACAAGCGGGAATCTCGAGCAGTACTTC. This encodes CASSSSGTSGNLEQYF. The full variable domain, completed using reference TRBV5-5 and TRBJ2-7, is DAGVTQSPTHLIKTRGQQVTLRCSPISGHKSVSWYQQVLGQGPQFIFQYYEKEERGRGNFPDRFSARQFPNYSSELNVNALLLGDSALYLCASSSSGTSGNLEQYFGPGTRLTVT.

In this sample, this clonotype turned up a few times. The chain couples TRBV10-3 to TRBJ1-5; 10 bases are a match to TRBD1. With V trimmed by 4 bases and J by 1 base, 1 base remained unmatched. Per the germline V gene, CDR1 is ENHRY and CDR2 is SYGVKD. The CDR3 is 15 residues long. The CDR3 region has the DNA TGTGCCATCAGTGGGACAGGGGGGAGCAATCAGCCCCAGCATTTT. It is translated as CAISGTGGSNQPQHF.

Ten or more counts support this clonotype. This CDR3 reads CASSPTSNYGYTF. CDR3 coding DNA: TGTGCCAGCAGCCCAACATCGAACTATGGCTACACCTTC. This sequence joins TRBV28 and TRBJ1-2; D is unclear. Germline CDR1 is MDHEN and CDR2 is SYDVKM. Trimming removed 6 bases from V and 2 bases from J, with 10 bases in between. This CDR3 is 13 amino acids long.

By its share, this clonotype is medium-sized. In nucleotides, the CDR3 is TGTGCCAGCAGCTTACTAGCGGGGAGCTACAATGAGCAGTTCTTC. Residues: CASSLLAGSYNEQFF. The V call is TRBV7-3, the J call TRBJ2-1; 9 bases map to TRBD2. After removal of 2 bases from V and 3 bases from J, the junction contained 2 bases not matched to a gene. Germline assignment: CDR1 SGHTA and CDR2 FQGTGA. The CDR3 length is 15 residues.

As regards this clonotype: Since a much larger clone is just one base distant, this may be a read error. The chain uses TRBV7-9 and TRBJ2-7; a weak D match, TRBD2 (7 bases). The CDR3 sequence is 13 residues long. V was trimmed by 3 bases and J by 9 bases, leaving 15 bases between them. Germline assignment: CDR1 SEHNR and CDR2 FQNEAQ (reference sequence). CDR3 loop: CASSLGGADGQYF. The CDR3 nucleotides read TGTGCCAGCAGCTTGGGGGGGGCCGACGGGCAGTACTTC. Together with reference TRBV7-9 and TRBJ2-7, the CDR3 gives the full variable domain: DTGVSQNPRHKITKRGQNVTFRCDPISEHNRLYWYRQTLGQGPEFLTYFQNEAQLEKSRLLSDRFSAERPKGSFSTLEIQRTEQGDSAMYLCASSLGGADGQYFGPGTRLTVT.